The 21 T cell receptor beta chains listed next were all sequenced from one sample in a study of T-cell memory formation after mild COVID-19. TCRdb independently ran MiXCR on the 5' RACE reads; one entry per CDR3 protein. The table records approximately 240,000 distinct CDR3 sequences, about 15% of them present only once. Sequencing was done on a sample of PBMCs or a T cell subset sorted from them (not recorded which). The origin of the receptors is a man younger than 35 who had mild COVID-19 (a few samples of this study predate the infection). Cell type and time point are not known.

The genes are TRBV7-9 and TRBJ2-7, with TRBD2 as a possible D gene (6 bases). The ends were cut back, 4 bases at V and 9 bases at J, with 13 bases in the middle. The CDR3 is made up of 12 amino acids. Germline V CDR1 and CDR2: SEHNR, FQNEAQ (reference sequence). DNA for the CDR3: TGTGCCAGCAGCTCCGGTCCCGGGGGGCAGTACTTC. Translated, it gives CASSSGPGGQYF.

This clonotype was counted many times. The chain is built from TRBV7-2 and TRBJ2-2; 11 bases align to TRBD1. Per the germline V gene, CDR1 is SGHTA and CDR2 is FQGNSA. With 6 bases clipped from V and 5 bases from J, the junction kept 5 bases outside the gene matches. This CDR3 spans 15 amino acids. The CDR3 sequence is CASSRTGGRTGELFF. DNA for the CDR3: TGTGCCAGCAGTCGGACAGGGGGCCGGACCGGGGAGCTGTTTTTT.

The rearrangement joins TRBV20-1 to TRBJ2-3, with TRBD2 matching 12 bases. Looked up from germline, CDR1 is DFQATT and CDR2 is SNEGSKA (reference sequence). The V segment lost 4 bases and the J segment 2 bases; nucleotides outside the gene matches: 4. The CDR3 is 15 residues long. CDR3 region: CSATGLAGITDTQYF. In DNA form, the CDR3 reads TGCAGTGCTACCGGACTAGCGGGGATCACAGATACGCAGTATTTT.

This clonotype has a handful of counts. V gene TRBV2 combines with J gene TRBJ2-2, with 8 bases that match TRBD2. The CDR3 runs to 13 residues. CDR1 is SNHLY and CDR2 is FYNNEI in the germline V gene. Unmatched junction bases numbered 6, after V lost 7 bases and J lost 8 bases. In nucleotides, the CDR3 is TGTGCCAGCATCCTAGCGGGTTCAGGGGAGCTGTTTTTT. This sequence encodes CASILAGSGELFF.

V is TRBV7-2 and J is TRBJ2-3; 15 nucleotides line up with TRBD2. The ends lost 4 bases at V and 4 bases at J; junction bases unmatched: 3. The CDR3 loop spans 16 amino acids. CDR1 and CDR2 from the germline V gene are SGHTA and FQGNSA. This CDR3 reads CASSWTSGGGSDTQYF. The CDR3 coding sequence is TGTGCCAGCAGCTGGACTAGCGGGGGGGGGTCAGATACGCAGTATTTT.

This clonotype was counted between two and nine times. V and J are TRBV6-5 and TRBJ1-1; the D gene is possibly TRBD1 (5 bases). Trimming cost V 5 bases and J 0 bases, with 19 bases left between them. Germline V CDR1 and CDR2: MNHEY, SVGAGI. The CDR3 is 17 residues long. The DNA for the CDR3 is TGTGCCAGCAGTCTCCTGGGGGGTCAGCCTATGAACACTGAAGCTTTCTTT. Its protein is CASSLLGGQPMNTEAFF.

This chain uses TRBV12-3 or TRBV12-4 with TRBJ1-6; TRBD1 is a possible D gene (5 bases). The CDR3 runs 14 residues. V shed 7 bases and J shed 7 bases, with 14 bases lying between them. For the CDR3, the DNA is TGTGCCAGCACCCCCGACAGACCCAATTCACCCCTCCACTTT. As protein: CASTPDRPNSPLHF.

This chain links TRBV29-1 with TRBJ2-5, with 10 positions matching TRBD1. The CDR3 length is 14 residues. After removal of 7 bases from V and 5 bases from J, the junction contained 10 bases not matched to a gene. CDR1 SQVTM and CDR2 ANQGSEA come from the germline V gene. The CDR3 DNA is TGCAGCGGCGTCGACAGGGGGCGCGGGGAGACCCAGTACTTC. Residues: CSGVDRGRGETQYF. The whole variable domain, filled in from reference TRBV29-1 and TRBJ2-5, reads SAVISQKPSRDICQRGTSLTIQCQVDSQVTMMFWYRQQPGQSLTLIATANQGSEATYESGFVIDKFPISRPNLTFSTLTVSNMSPEDSSIYLCSGVDRGRGETQYFGPGTRLLVL.

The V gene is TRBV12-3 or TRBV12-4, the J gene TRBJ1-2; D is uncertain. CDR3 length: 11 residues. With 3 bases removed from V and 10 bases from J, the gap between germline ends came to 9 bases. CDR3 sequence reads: CASSFRTLYTF. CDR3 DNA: TGTGCCAGCAGTTTCCGGACTCTCTACACCTTC.

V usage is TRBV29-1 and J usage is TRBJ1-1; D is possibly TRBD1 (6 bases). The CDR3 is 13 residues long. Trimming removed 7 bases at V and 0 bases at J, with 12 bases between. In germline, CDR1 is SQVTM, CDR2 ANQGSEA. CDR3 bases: TGCAGCGGACAGGTGAGCGTGAACACTGAAGCTTTCTTT. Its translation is CSGQVSVNTEAFF.

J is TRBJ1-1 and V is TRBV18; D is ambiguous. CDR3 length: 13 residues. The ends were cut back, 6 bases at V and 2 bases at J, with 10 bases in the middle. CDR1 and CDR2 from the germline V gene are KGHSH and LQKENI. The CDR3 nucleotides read TGTGCCAGCTCGTCAAGTAAAAACACTGAAGCTTTCTTT. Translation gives CASSSSKNTEAFF.

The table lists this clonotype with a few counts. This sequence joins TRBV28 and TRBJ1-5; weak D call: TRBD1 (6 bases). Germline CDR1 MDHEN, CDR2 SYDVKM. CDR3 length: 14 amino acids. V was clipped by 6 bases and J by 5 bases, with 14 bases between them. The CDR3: CASSGTWGDQPQHF. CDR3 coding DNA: TGTGCCAGCAGCGGGACATGGGGAGATCAGCCCCAGCATTTT.

The DNA of the CDR3 is TGTGCCAGCAGCCGAGGGACTAGCGGGGTAGGAGAGACCCAGTACTTC. Translated: CASSRGTSGVGETQYF. The chain combines TRBV4-2 with TRBJ2-5, with 13 bases that match TRBD2. The germline V gene has CDR1 LGHNA and CDR2 YNFKEQ. V shed 4 bases, J shed 4 bases, and the junction held 6 bases outside the gene matches. This CDR3 has 16 amino acids.

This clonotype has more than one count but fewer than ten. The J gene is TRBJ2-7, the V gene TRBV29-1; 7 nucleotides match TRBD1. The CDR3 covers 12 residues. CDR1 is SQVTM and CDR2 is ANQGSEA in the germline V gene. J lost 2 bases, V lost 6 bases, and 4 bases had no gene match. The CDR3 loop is CSVTGRPYEQYF. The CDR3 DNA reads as TGCAGCGTGACAGGGCGCCCCTACGAGCAGTACTTC.

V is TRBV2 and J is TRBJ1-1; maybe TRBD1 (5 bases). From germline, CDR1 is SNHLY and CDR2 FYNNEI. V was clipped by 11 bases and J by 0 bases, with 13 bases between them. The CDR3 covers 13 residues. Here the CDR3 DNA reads TGTGCCTCTTTTAAGGGGCTGAACACTGAAGCTTTCTTT. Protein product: CASFKGLNTEAFF.

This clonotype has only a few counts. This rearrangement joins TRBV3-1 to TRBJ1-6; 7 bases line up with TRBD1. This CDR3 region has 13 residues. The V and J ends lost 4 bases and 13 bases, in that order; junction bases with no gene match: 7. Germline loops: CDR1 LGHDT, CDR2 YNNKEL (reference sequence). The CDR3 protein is CASSRTGAQPLHF. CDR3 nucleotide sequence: TGTGCCAGCAGCCGTACAGGGGCGCAGCCCCTCCACTTT.

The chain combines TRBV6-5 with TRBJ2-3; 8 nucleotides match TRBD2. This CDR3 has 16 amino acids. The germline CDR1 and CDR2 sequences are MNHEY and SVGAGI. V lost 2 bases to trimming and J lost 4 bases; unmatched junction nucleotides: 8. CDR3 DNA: TGTGCCAGCAGTTACCGGGGGGGGCGAGGGGCAGATACGCAGTATTTT. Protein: CASSYRGGRGADTQYF.

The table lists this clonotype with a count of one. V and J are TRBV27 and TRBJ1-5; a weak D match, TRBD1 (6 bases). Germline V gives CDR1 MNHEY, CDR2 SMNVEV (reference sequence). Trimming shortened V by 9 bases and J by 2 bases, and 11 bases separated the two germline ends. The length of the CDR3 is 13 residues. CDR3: CASGRTGNQPQHF. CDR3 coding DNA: TGTGCCAGTGGACGGACAGGCAATCAGCCCCAGCATTTT.

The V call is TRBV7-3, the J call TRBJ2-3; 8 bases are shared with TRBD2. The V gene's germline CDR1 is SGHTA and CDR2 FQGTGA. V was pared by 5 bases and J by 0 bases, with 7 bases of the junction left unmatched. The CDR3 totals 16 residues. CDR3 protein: CASSEVAGYSTDTQYF. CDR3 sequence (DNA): TGTGCCAGCAGCGAGGTAGCGGGGTATAGCACAGATACGCAGTATTTT.

The DNA for the CDR3 is TGTGCCAGCAGTTTGAGCTATTCCTATGGCTACACCTTC. Translating it yields CASSLSYSYGYTF. The chain uses TRBV12-3 or TRBV12-4 and TRBJ1-2, with unresolved D. The CDR3 spans 13 residues. V lost 3 bases and J lost 4, with 9 bases in between.

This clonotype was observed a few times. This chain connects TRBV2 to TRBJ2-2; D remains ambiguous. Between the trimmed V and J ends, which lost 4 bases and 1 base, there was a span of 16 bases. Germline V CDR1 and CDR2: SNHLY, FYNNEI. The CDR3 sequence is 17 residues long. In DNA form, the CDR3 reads TGTGCCAGCAGTGTTCGGTTTTTGTCAGAGAACACCGGGGAGCTGTTTTTT. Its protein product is CASSVRFLSENTGELFF.